This T cell receptor (beta chain) was observed in a study of T cells in Graves' hyperthyroidism and ophthalmopathy. Study-wide results and caveats: Blood also showed most of the thyroid clonotypes that were expanded above 0.001.

Comment on this clonotype: Its antigen is still unknown.

Amplified TCR beta CDR3 regions derived from RNA transcripts. The HTBI primer set was used in a first-round RT-PCR of the TCR CDR3. TCRdb fed the multiplex PCR reads into MiXCR, producing one record per CDR3 protein. Among about 590,000 distinct CDR3 sequences listed, approximately 15% were seen once. The diagnoses drew upon clinical symptoms, serum thyroxine and TRAb, thyroid ultrasound and orbital computed tomography. From more than 9 ml of fresh peripheral blood, PBMCs were isolated. This CDR3 contains 17 residues. CDR1 and CDR2 (germline): LGHNA, YSLEER. V was cut by 0 bases and J by 1 base, with 15 bases left in between.

This rearrangement joins TRBV4-3 to TRBJ1-1; D remains ambiguous. The sequence was collected from a woman between 18 and 29 years old with Graves' ophthalmopathy. The material sequenced was blood. As DNA, the CDR3 is TGCGCCAGCAGCCAAGAAAGAGGATCCCTCGGGAACACTGAAGCTTTCTTT. Amino acid sequence: CASSQERGSLGNTEAFF.